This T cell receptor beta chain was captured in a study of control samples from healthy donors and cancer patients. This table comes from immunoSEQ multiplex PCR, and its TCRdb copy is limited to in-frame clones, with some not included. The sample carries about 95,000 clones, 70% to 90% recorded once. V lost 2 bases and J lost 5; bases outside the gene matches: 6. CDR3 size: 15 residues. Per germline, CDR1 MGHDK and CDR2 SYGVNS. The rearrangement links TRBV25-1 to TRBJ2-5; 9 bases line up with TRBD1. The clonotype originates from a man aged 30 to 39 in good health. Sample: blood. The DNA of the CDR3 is TGTGCCAGCAGTGAAGGGAACAGGGGGCCTGAGACCCAGTACTTC. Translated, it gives CASSEGNRGPETQYF.